Presented here are 8 T cell receptor beta chains from one specimen sequenced in a study of a mutant IDH1 vaccine in newly diagnosed glioma. These receptors' antigens are unknown. The time point: week 47, end of study. Every vaccine dose comprised 300 ug of mutant IDH1 20-mer peptide plus topical imiquimod. Assay: immunoSEQ multiplex PCR; the TCRdb copy retains only in-frame clones and omits some. The table includes fewer than 85,000 clones, over 75% detected once. The sequences come from PBMCs, collected from a glioma patient whose treatment included an IDH1 peptide vaccine. The receptors were sampled from a man between 35 and 55 years old with glioma.

This chain joins TRBV10-3 and TRBJ1-1, with 10 bases fitting TRBD1. This CDR3 spans 16 amino acids. The ends lost 2 bases at V and 5 bases at J; junction bases unmatched: 8. Germline V CDR1 and CDR2: ENHRY, SYGVKD. The DNA of the CDR3 is TGTGCCATCAGTGAGCTGACAGGGGGCGCGGGAACTGAAGCTTTCTTT. Protein: CAISELTGGAGTEAFF.

The V and J genes are TRBV21-1 and TRBJ1-2. TRBV21-1 is classified as a pseudogene. The CDR3 sequence is 14 residues long. CDR3 nucleotides: TGTGCCAGCAGCCCCTCCAGGGACCTCTATGGCTACACCTTC. Protein sequence: CASSPSRDLYGYTF.

The V call is TRBV5-6, the J call TRBJ2-6; D is perhaps TRBD1 (6 bases). The ends were cut back, 4 bases at V and 4 bases at J, with 12 bases in the middle. CDR1 is SGHDT and CDR2 is YYEEEE in the germline V gene. This CDR3 is built from 15 residues. The DNA of the CDR3 is TGTGCCAGCAGCCCACAGGGTACCGGGGCCAACGTCCTGACTTTC. Protein sequence: CASSPQGTGANVLTF.

The CDR3 DNA reads TGCGCCAGCCTAATCGACATTTCACGAAACACCATATATTTT. This encodes CASLIDISRNTIYF. This rearrangement joins TRBV10-1 to TRBJ1-3; no clear D gene. Germline V gene lookup returns CDR1 WNHNN and CDR2 SYGVQD (reference sequence). With 8 bases removed from V and 5 bases from J, the gap between germline ends came to 16 bases. The CDR3 spans 14 residues.

The sample holds a few counts of this clone. The chain recombines TRBV18 with TRBJ2-5, with 7 nucleotides matching TRBD2. This CDR3 is 15 amino acids long. V was pared by 6 bases and J by 5 bases, with 12 bases of the junction left unmatched. CDR1 KGHSH and CDR2 LQKENI come from the germline V gene. The CDR3 DNA sequence: TGTGCCAGCTCCCCAAGGGATGCGGGAGCGGAGACCCAGTACTTC. Translated, it gives CASSPRDAGAETQYF. The full variable domain, its missing parts supplied by reference TRBV18 and TRBJ2-5, is NAGVMQNPRHLVRRRGQEARLRCSPMKGHSHVYWYRQLPEEGLKFMVYLQKENIIDESGMPKERFSAEFPKEGPSILRIQQVVRGDSAAYFCASSPRDAGAETQYFGPGTRLLVL.

The rearrangement joins TRBV5-1 to TRBJ1-5, with D possibly being TRBD1 (6 bases). Looked up from germline, CDR1 is SGHRS and CDR2 is YFSETQ. V was shortened by 3 bases and J by 0 bases, with 7 bases between the two germline ends. The length of the CDR3 is 14 residues. CDR3 residues: CASSSGDSNQPQHF. In DNA form, the CDR3 reads TGCGCCAGCAGCTCAGGGGATAGCAATCAGCCCCAGCATTTT.

This clone showed up just a few times. The sample carries other DNA sequences with the same CDR3. The rearrangement joins TRBV5-6 to TRBJ2-7; D may be TRBD2 (6 bases). V gave up 2 bases and J gave up 2 bases, with 8 bases separating them. Germline loops: CDR1 SGHDT, CDR2 YYEEEE. There are 13 residues in the CDR3. This CDR3 is CASSFSGAYEQYF. CDR3 nucleotides: TGTGCCAGCAGCTTTAGCGGTGCCTACGAGCAGTACTTC.

The chain has TRBV7-2 and TRBJ2-7, with a possible D match to TRBD2 (5 bases). The CDR3 loop spans 14 amino acids. Germline CDR1 is SGHTA and CDR2 is FQGNSA. Trimming took off 4 bases at V and 3 bases at J, with 13 bases between the two ends. The CDR3 sequence is CASSSSPGIYEQYF. DNA for the CDR3: TGTGCCAGCAGCTCTAGTCCGGGGATCTACGAGCAGTACTTC.